The rows below give T cell receptor beta chains drawn from one sample of a study of radiation and T cells in renal cell carcinoma. Sequencing used immunoSEQ multiplex PCR; TCRdb keeps in-frame clones, though not all of them. The sample includes 120,000 to 150,000 clones, about 88% of them seen just once. The material was blood, obtained from a patient whose treatment included radiotherapy and nephrectomy. The receptor source for this set is a woman aged 50 to 60 with renal cell carcinoma. Both conserved end residues are part of each CDR3. A D gene is named only where the DNA matches it firmly. Only part of the rows carry a size: once, few, many, or a class if the clone is expanded.

j_call	v_call	clone_size	d_call	cdr3_aa	cdr3_nt
TRBJ2-7	TRBV7-2	.	TRBD2	CASSPQRDYEQYF	TGTGCCAGCAGCCCACAGCGGGACTACGAGCAGTACTTC
TRBJ1-1	TRBV18	.	TRBD1	CASSLDRGMNTEAFF	TGTGCCAGCTCACTCGACAGGGGTATGAACACTGAAGCTTTCTTT
TRBJ1-5	TRBV28	once	TRBD1	CASNRDSNQPQHF	TGTGCCAGCAACCGGGACAGTAATCAGCCCCAGCATTTT
TRBJ1-2	TRBV19	once	.	CASSISGYGYTF	TGTGCCAGTAGTATCTCGGGCTATGGCTACACCTTC
TRBJ1-1	TRBV4-3	.	.	CASSQVQDLNTEAFF	TGCGCCAGCAGCCAAGTCCAGGATCTGAACACTGAAGCTTTCTTT
TRBJ2-2	TRBV10-1	.	TRBD1	CASSDRNQGDTGELFF	TGCGCCAGCAGTGACAGGAATCAGGGGGACACCGGGGAGCTGTTTTTT
TRBJ2-7	TRBV6-5	few	.	CASSREQGVTYEQYF	TGTGCCAGCAGTCGAGAACAGGGAGTTACCTACGAGCAGTACTTC
TRBJ2-3	TRBV7-9	.	.	CASRPPGGLGFTDTQYF	TGTGCCAGCAGGCCTCCCGGTGGGTTAGGGTTCACAGATACGCAGTATTTT
TRBJ1-1	TRBV6-5	.	TRBD1	CASSRTRQGNTEAFF	TGTGCCAGCAGCCGAACCAGACAGGGGAACACTGAAGCTTTCTTT
TRBJ1-1	TRBV30	few	.	CAWSGREGWNTEAFF	TGTGCCTGGAGTGGGAGGGAGGGATGGAACACTGAAGCTTTCTTT
TRBJ2-7	TRBV7-9	.	TRBD1	CASSLGQGAGEQYF	TGTGCCAGCAGCTTGGGACAGGGGGCGGGCGAGCAGTACTTC
TRBJ2-4	TRBV20-1	.	.	CSASSEIQYF	TGCAGTGCTTCTAGCGAAATTCAGTACTTC
TRBJ1-1	TRBV9	.	TRBD1	CASSVGQGNTEAFF	TGTGCCAGCAGCGTTGGACAGGGGAACACTGAAGCTTTCTTT
TRBJ2-6	TRBV4-1	.	.	CASSQEVGRMGANVLTF	TGCGCCAGCAGCCAAGAAGTCGGCAGGATGGGCGCCAACGTCCTGACTTTC
TRBJ2-2	TRBV7-2	.	.	CASSSPLAGELFF	TGTGCCAGCAGTTCCCCCCTGGCCGGGGAGCTGTTTTTT
TRBJ2-1	TRBV9	.	.	CASNGGISYNEQFF	TGTGCCAGCAACGGGGGAATCTCCTACAATGAGCAGTTCTTC
TRBJ2-5	TRBV7-2	.	.	CASSIVGQETQYF	TGTGCCAGCAGCATTGTTGGTCAAGAGACCCAGTACTTC
TRBJ2-6	TRBV5-1	.	.	CASSSTTEGSGANVLTF	TGCGCCAGCAGCTCCACGACCGAGGGTTCAGGGGCCAACGTCCTGACTTTC
TRBJ2-7	TRBV18	once	.	CASSDSGDLSEQYF	TGTGCCAGCTCAGATTCTGGGGATCTGAGCGAGCAGTACTTC
TRBJ1-5	TRBV28	few	TRBD1	CASSYPGQGSQPQHF	TGTGCCAGCAGTTATCCCGGACAGGGTTCTCAGCCCCAGCATTTT
TRBJ1-3	TRBV7-2	.	.	CASRLTGLSGNTIYF	TGTGCCAGCAGGCTGACAGGACTATCTGGAAACACCATATATTTT
TRBJ1-2	TRBV19	.	TRBD1	CASSTHRGGYTF	TGTGCCAGTAGTACGCACAGGGGTGGCTACACCTTC
TRBJ1-1	TRBV28	.	.	CASSSLWVNTEAFF	TGTGCCAGCAGTTCCCTATGGGTGAACACTGAAGCTTTCTTT
TRBJ2-2	TRBV7-7	.	.	CASSHRDRAPELFF	TGTGCCAGCAGTCATAGAGATCGGGCCCCGGAGCTGTTTTTT
TRBJ2-2	TRBV5-8	.	.	CASSLQGSGTGELFF	TGTGCCAGCAGCTTGCAGGGTTCGGGGACCGGGGAGCTGTTTTTT
TRBJ1-5	TRBV28	.	TRBD1	CASRQGALPQHF	TGTGCCAGCAGACAGGGGGCGCTGCCCCAGCATTTT
TRBJ1-4	TRBV9	.	.	CASSVAGRSTNEKLFF	TGTGCCAGCAGCGTAGCGGGCAGATCAACTAATGAAAAACTGTTTTTT
TRBJ2-1	TRBV5-1	.	.	CASSLAETTYNEQFF	TGCGCCAGCAGCTTGGCCGAGACTACCTACAATGAGCAGTTCTTC
TRBJ1-6	TRBV5-8	.	.	CASSRQSGNGRSPLHF	TGTGCCAGCAGTCGCCAATCCGGGAATGGGCGCTCACCCCTCCACTTT
TRBJ2-1	TRBV5-1	.	.	CASSARRVGYNEQFF	TGCGCCAGCAGCGCTAGGCGGGTAGGCTACAATGAGCAGTTCTTC
TRBJ1-4	TRBV7-9	.	.	CATQRGSEEKLFF	TGTGCCACGCAAAGGGGGTCTGAAGAAAAACTGTTTTTT
TRBJ1-1	TRBV5-1	once	TRBD1	CASSFNTGTETEAFF	TGCGCCAGCAGCTTTAACACCGGGACAGAGACTGAAGCTTTCTTT
TRBJ2-2	TRBV5-1	.	.	CASSGGDRNTGELFF	TGCGCCAGCAGCGGAGGGGACAGGAACACCGGGGAGCTGTTTTTT
TRBJ2-7	TRBV4-3	.	.	CASSQVPETYEQYF	TGCGCCAGCAGCCAAGTCCCAGAAACCTACGAGCAGTACTTC
TRBJ2-3	TRBV29-1	.	.	CSVGSTDTQYF	TGCAGCGTTGGCAGCACAGATACGCAGTATTTT
TRBJ2-3	TRBV7-2	.	.	CASSFTAGAGDTQYF	TGTGCCAGCAGTTTTACGGCGGGTGCAGGGGATACGCAGTATTTT
TRBJ2-3	TRBV10-3	.	.	CAISESQGLDTQYF	TGTGCCATCAGTGAGTCACAGGGTTTAGATACGCAGTATTTT
TRBJ2-7	TRBV5-1	.	TRBD2	CASSPSGSYEQYF	TGCGCCAGCAGTCCTAGCGGGAGCTACGAGCAGTACTTC
TRBJ1-6	TRBV19	.	.	CASNSAGVDTPLHF	TGTGCCAGTAATTCGGCAGGGGTGGATACACCCCTCCACTTT
TRBJ1-1	TRBV5-1	.	.	CASSTGTTDLNEAFF	TGCGCCAGCAGCACTGGGACGACGGACTTGAATGAAGCTTTCTTT
TRBJ2-5	TRBV5-4	.	.	CASSDPQETQYF	TGTGCCAGCAGCGACCCTCAAGAGACCCAGTACTTC
TRBJ2-4	TRBV5-1	once	TRBD1	CASSSGIPGQGNIQYF	TGCGCCAGCAGCTCCGGAATCCCGGGACAGGGAAACATTCAGTACTTC
TRBJ1-6	TRBV10-3	.	.	CAISQGNSPLHF	TGTGCCATCAGTCAGGGTAATTCACCCCTCCACTTT
TRBJ2-1	TRBV28	.	TRBD2	CAASGIHEQFF	TGTGCGGCTAGCGGGATCCATGAGCAGTTCTTC
TRBJ2-3	TRBV6-5	.	.	CASRNRGTDTQYF	TGTGCCAGCAGGAACAGGGGCACAGATACGCAGTATTTT
TRBJ2-3	TRBV28	.	TRBD1	CASKSQDRVKADTQYF	TGTGCCAGCAAATCTCAAGACAGGGTAAAAGCAGATACGCAGTATTTT
TRBJ1-1	TRBV9	.	TRBD1	CASSAGQGGNTEAFF	TGTGCCAGCAGCGCCGGACAGGGGGGTAACACTGAAGCTTTCTTT
TRBJ1-6	TRBV5-1	.	TRBD1	CASSVDRGHSPLHF	TGCGCCAGCAGCGTGGACAGGGGGCATTCACCCCTCCACTTT
TRBJ2-7	TRBV28	.	TRBD1	CASTTPGQGSYEQYF	TGTGCCAGCACAACGCCGGGACAGGGTTCCTACGAGCAGTACTTC
TRBJ1-1	TRBV13	.	TRBD1	CASSPRQGSEAFF	TGTGCCAGCAGCCCAAGACAGGGCTCCGAAGCTTTCTTT
TRBJ1-2	TRBV7-2	.	.	CASSPPGTNYGYTF	TGTGCCAGCAGCCCCCCGGGGACCAACTATGGCTACACCTTC
TRBJ1-5	TRBV27	.	.	CASSSRLGNQPQHF	TGTGCCAGCAGTTCCAGGCTGGGGAATCAGCCCCAGCATTTT
TRBJ1-2	TRBV7-9	.	TRBD1	CASSRTGGPGYTF	TGTGCCAGCAGCCGGACAGGGGGTCCTGGCTACACCTTC
TRBJ2-7	TRBV9	.	TRBD2	CASSVGGEGYEQYF	TGTGCCAGCAGCGTAGGAGGGGAGGGTTACGAGCAGTACTTC
TRBJ2-1	TRBV18	.	.	CASSSDSYNEQFF	TGTGCCAGCTCGTCCGACAGCTACAATGAGCAGTTCTTC
TRBJ2-3	TRBV15	.	TRBD2	CATSRLAGADTQYF	TGTGCCACCAGCAGACTAGCGGGAGCAGATACGCAGTATTTT
TRBJ2-7	TRBV27	once	TRBD1	CASSLYRGTLYEQYF	TGTGCCAGCAGTTTATACAGGGGGACCCTCTACGAGCAGTACTTC
TRBJ1-6	TRBV7-9	.	TRBD1	CASSFGTADNSPLHF	TGTGCCAGCAGCTTCGGGACAGCTGATAATTCACCCCTCCACTTT